One sample yielded the 21 T cell receptor beta chains listed below, sequenced in a study of blood T cell repertoires in COVID-19. Using immunoSEQ multiplex PCR, the repertoire was profiled, and TCRdb retains in-frame clones only, with some absent. The repertoire holds around 250,000 clones, with about 86% as singletons. Sequences were obtained from peripheral blood. These receptors came from a man in his sixties with acute or convalescent COVID-19.

The rearrangement uses TRBV7-3 and TRBJ2-2, with a tentative D call TRBD2 (6 bases). Germline V lookup: CDR1 SGHTA, CDR2 FQGTGA. Trimming removed 1 base from V and 7 bases from J, with 13 bases in between. The CDR3 has 15 residues. CDR3 in DNA: TGTGCCAGCAGCTTAAGGGACTCCCTTTACGGGGAGCTGTTTTTT. Translating gives CASSLRDSLYGELFF. The variable domain in full, completed from reference TRBV7-3 and TRBJ2-2, reads GAGVSQTPSNKVTEKGKYVELRCDPISGHTALYWYRQSLGQGPEFLIYFQGTGAADDSGLPNDRFFAVRPEGSVSTLKIQRTERGDSAVYLCASSLRDSLYGELFFGEGSRLTVL.

The sample holds many counts of this clone. This CDR3 reads CASSLLDRGADYTF. The CDR3 nucleotides are TGTGCCAGCAGCCTGTTGGACAGGGGCGCGGACTACACCTTC. The rearrangement joins TRBV14 to TRBJ1-2, with TRBD1 identical over 9 bases. The CDR3 is 14 residues long. The V gene end was trimmed by 4 bases and the J gene end by 10 bases; junction bases not matched to a gene: 10. CDR1 SGHDN and CDR2 FVKESK come from the germline V gene.

J is TRBJ2-2 and V is TRBV15; D is ambiguous. The CDR3 is 14 amino acids. Trimming left V 5 bases short and J 6 bases short, with 13 bases between. Germline CDR1 and CDR2: LNHNV and YYDKDF (reference sequence). The CDR3 DNA is TGTGCCACCAGCTGGGCCGGAAGGCCCGGGGAGCTGTTTTTT. Translated, it gives CATSWAGRPGELFF.

This clone was found once. The V gene is TRBV4-3, the J gene TRBJ2-1; weak D call: TRBD1 (5 bases). The CDR3 loop spans 15 amino acids. Germline V gives CDR1 LGHNA, CDR2 YSLEER. V dropped 0 bases and J dropped 4 bases, with 10 bases sitting between them. The DNA for the CDR3 is TGCGCCAGCAGCCAAGAGGGGCAGCCTTACAATGAGCAGTTCTTC. It is translated as CASSQEGQPYNEQFF.

The rearrangement uses TRBV28 and TRBJ2-2; D unclear. V lost 3 bases, J lost 2 bases, and 13 bases lay in between. The CDR3 is 16 residues long. Germline lookup yields CDR1 MDHEN and CDR2 SYDVKM. The CDR3 reads CASSFGGQANTGELFF. CDR3 nucleotides: TGTGCCAGCAGTTTTGGTGGGCAGGCTAACACCGGGGAGCTGTTTTTT.

The CDR3 DNA reads TGTGCCAGCAGTGAGAGGGCAGAGACCCAGTACTTC. It codes for CASSERAETQYF. This chain uses TRBV28 with TRBJ2-5, with a tentative D call TRBD2 (5 bases). V was trimmed by 5 bases and J by 4 bases, leaving 8 bases between them. The CDR3 consists of 12 residues. Germline V gene lookup returns CDR1 MDHEN and CDR2 SYDVKM. The variable domain in full, completed from reference TRBV28 and TRBJ2-5, reads DVKVTQSSRYLVKRTGEKVFLECVQDMDHENMFWYRQDPGLGLRLIYFSYDVKMKEKGDIPEGYSVSREKKERFSLILESASTNQTSMYLCASSERAETQYFGPGTRLLVL.

The chain couples TRBV30 to TRBJ2-3, with a tentative D call TRBD1 (7 bases). The length of the CDR3 is 15 residues. CDR1 and CDR2 (germline): GTSNPN, SVGIG (reference sequence). Trimming took off 0 bases at V and 6 bases at J, with 16 bases between the two ends. This CDR3 reads CAWSVGGGEVDTQYF. The CDR3 region has the DNA TGTGCCTGGAGTGTAGGAGGGGGCGAAGTGGATACGCAGTATTTT.

This clone is a singleton in its sample. The V call is TRBV12-3 or TRBV12-4, the J call TRBJ1-6; maybe TRBD1 (6 bases). The CDR3 consists of 13 residues. The V gene lost 3 bases and the J gene lost 13 bases, with 13 bases spanning the gap. The CDR3 DNA follows: TGTGCCAGCAGTTTTTCGACAGGTGGGCCCCTCCACTTT. Protein product: CASSFSTGGPLHF.

The chain combines TRBV7-2 with TRBJ1-1; no firm D call. Per germline, CDR1 SGHTA and CDR2 FQGNSA. V was cut by 0 bases and J by 7 bases, with 12 bases left in between. The CDR3 is made up of 14 amino acids. In DNA form, the CDR3 reads TGTGCCAGCAGCTTAGCGAGCGGGGTCAGTGAAGCTTTCTTT. It encodes CASSLASGVSEAFF.

CDR3 sequence reads: CASSPAGGSTEAFF. In DNA form, the CDR3 reads TGTGCCAGCTCACCCGCGGGGGGATCCACTGAAGCTTTCTTT. The chain is built from TRBV18 and TRBJ1-1, with D possibly matching TRBD1 (5 bases). V was cut by 3 bases and J by 4 bases, with 12 bases left in between. Germline lookup yields CDR1 KGHSH and CDR2 LQKENI. The CDR3 extends over 14 amino acids.

This clone was found a few times. The V call is TRBV18, the J call TRBJ2-7; tentatively, D is TRBD1 (7 bases). Germline lookup yields CDR1 KGHSH and CDR2 LQKENI. V gave up 0 bases and J gave up 2 bases, with 17 bases separating them. The CDR3 has 17 amino acids. The CDR3 DNA follows: TGTGCCAGCTCACCACCCCAGGGGGGACTGGGGGCCTACGAGCAGTACTTC. Protein sequence: CASSPPQGGLGAYEQYF.

The chain couples TRBV11-2 to TRBJ2-1; weak D call: TRBD2 (6 bases). V lost 2 bases and J lost 2, with 16 bases in between. CDR1 is SGHAT, CDR2 FQNNGV, per germline. The CDR3 spans 17 residues. CDR3 DNA sequence: TGTGCCAGCAGCTTACTCCTTGGCGGGAACGCCTACAATGAGCAGTTCTTC. This codes for CASSLLLGGNAYNEQFF.

This sequence joins TRBV4-2 and TRBJ1-2; the D is unclear. Trimming removed 0 bases from V and 2 bases from J, with 7 bases in between. This CDR3 spans 14 amino acids. Germline V gene sequence: CDR1 LGHNA, CDR2 YNFKEQ. CDR3 sequence (DNA): TGTGCCAGCAGCCAAGAGAGGGTGAACTATGGCTACACCTTC. Translating it yields CASSQERVNYGYTF.

This chain uses TRBV5-1 with TRBJ2-2, with TRBD2 matching 8 bases. J was trimmed by 0 bases and V by 0 bases; bases with no gene match: 10. The CDR3 is 19 amino acids. CDR1 and CDR2 (germline): SGHRS, YFSETQ. The CDR3 is CASSLEGDSGKANTGELFF. CDR3 DNA: TGCGCCAGCAGCTTGGAAGGGGATAGCGGGAAGGCGAACACCGGGGAGCTGTTTTTT.

This clone was recorded only once. The chain joins TRBV19 to TRBJ1-3; D gene unclear. Germline CDR1 is LNHDA and CDR2 is SQIVND (reference sequence). There are 13 residues in the CDR3. The V and J ends lost 5 bases and 2 bases respectively, with 7 bases between them. CDR3 loop: CASSPGAGNTIYF. The DNA for the CDR3 is TGTGCCAGTAGTCCCGGGGCTGGAAACACCATATATTTT.

This chain connects TRBV3-1 (or the pseudogene TRBV3-2) to TRBJ2-3, with 7 bases identical to TRBD2. Trimming removed 3 bases from V and 6 bases from J; junction bases left unmatched: 6. The CDR3 is made up of 14 amino acids. CDR1 and CDR2 from the germline V gene are LGHDT and YNNKEL (reference sequence). CDR3 DNA: TGTGCCAGCAGCCAGGGGACGGGGGGTGATACGCAGTATTTT. Its translation: CASSQGTGGDTQYF.

The chain couples TRBV11-3 to TRBJ2-1; tentative D call: TRBD1 (5 bases). This CDR3 has 14 amino acids. V was clipped by 5 bases and J by 7 bases, with 15 bases between them. In germline, CDR1 is SGHNT, CDR2 YENEEA. CDR3 bases: TGTGCCAGCAGCCCCAGGGTGTCTTCGAATGAGCAGTTCTTC. Encoded protein: CASSPRVSSNEQFF.

J is TRBJ2-7 and V is TRBV30; D perhaps matches TRBD1 (7 bases). CDR3 length: 17 amino acids. Germline CDR1 and CDR2: GTSNPN and SVGIG (reference sequence). The V and J ends lost 2 bases and 5 bases respectively, with 25 bases between them. CDR3 DNA sequence: TGTGCCTGGAGTCCCGTTTGGAGGAGGGACAGAGGAAACGAGCAGTACTTC. Its protein product is CAWSPVWRRDRGNEQYF.

This rearrangement joins TRBV12-3 or TRBV12-4 to TRBJ2-7, with TRBD1 matching 9 bases. Losses at the gene ends were 8 bases for V and 4 bases for J; bases not matched to a gene: 6. The CDR3 is 13 amino acids. This CDR3 is CASGQGPIYEQYF. The CDR3 DNA sequence: TGTGCCAGCGGACAGGGGCCTATTTACGAGCAGTACTTC.

The rearrangement joins TRBV19 to TRBJ1-2; 9 bases align to TRBD1. V shed 3 bases and J 6 bases; nucleotides not matched to a gene: 14. The length of the CDR3 is 17 residues. CDR1 LNHDA and CDR2 SQIVND come from the germline V gene (reference sequence). Written as DNA, the CDR3 is TGTGCCAGTAGTATCCCCACCGGGACAGGGAAAGAGGATGGCTACACCTTC. Translation: CASSIPTGTGKEDGYTF.

This chain joins TRBV6-2 or TRBV6-3 and TRBJ1-5; 7 bases are shared with TRBD1. V was pared by 0 bases and J by 9 bases, with 8 bases of the junction left unmatched. The CDR3 is made up of 15 amino acids. CDR1 is MNHEY, CDR2 SVGEGT, per germline. DNA of the CDR3: TGTGCCAGCAGTTACTCGACTCCGGGACAGTTGCCCCAGCATTTT. Its translation: CASSYSTPGQLPQHF.